The clone carrying this T cell receptor beta chain was counted at least ten times. Its antigen is currently unknown. The data are from a study of T-cell reconstitution after alpha-beta-depleted transplantation in children. Unique molecular identifiers featured in how the TCRbeta library was prepared. TCRdb re-analysed the PCR reads in MiXCR, keeping a single row per CDR3 protein. The data show hundreds of thousands of distinct CDR3 sequences, 10% to 15% seen once. The CDR3 has 14 residues. Trimming left V 2 bases short and J 6 bases short, with 10 bases between. The germline CDR1 and CDR2 sequences are SGHAT and FQNNGV. Study outcomes and limitations: One year post-transplant, T-cell counts and diversity were largely derived from T cells produced anew. Two months or so post-transplant, alpha-beta T cells reportedly derived from several hundred expanded graft clones. Some patients' high day-60 TCRbeta diversity was traced to surviving recipient T cells and thymic progenitors.

The sequencing used PBMCs, mostly from graft donor cells, collected 360 days after TCRalphabeta/CD19-depleted stem cell transplant. The chain joins TRBV11-2 to TRBJ2-2; the D gene is possibly TRBD2 (5 bases). This clonotype was obtained from a male patient between 5 and 17 years old who had a stem cell transplant for acute myeloid leukemia, so the T cells may come from the graft donor. In nucleotides, the CDR3 is TGTGCCAGCAGCTTACGGGGATCGGCCGGGGAGCTGTTTTTT. This translates into CASSLRGSAGELFF.